This T cell receptor (beta chain) is from a study of vaccination and CD4 T cells after COVID-19. Turning to the study itself: Post-COVID samples were collected a median approximately 97 days following diagnosis, spanning 35 to 161.

Cultured CD4+ T cells had their DNA profiled by the Oncomine TCR Beta short-read assay. TCRdb re-derived calls from the PCR reads in MiXCR, one entry per CDR3 protein. Of approximately 15,000 distinct CDR3 sequences in the sample, approximately 57% were seen once. Germline lookup yields CDR1 MNHEY and CDR2 SVGAGI. The CDR3 totals 16 residues. V gave up 2 bases and J gave up 0 bases; unmatched junction bases: 5. With respect to this clonotype: Its antigen is currently unknown.

Study results and caveats: Early timepoints after natural infection were not analyzed in these convalescent patients.

This sample's treatment: roughly 11-day PBMC culture with coronavirus spike peptide pools or control peptides (ViraFEST assay). ViraFEST used peptide pools to expand antigen-specific T cells and subsequently sequenced their TCRs. Cells were cultured for about ten days, and then CD4+ T cells were isolated by negative selection. The sample was CD4+ T cells from blood, cultured in vitro. The chain carries TRBV6-5 and TRBJ2-3, with 7 positions matching TRBD2. The TCR was taken from a human donor who had recovered from COVID-19. This CDR3 reads CASSYRAGISTDTQYF. The CDR3 DNA is TGTGCCAGCAGTTACCGAGCGGGGATTAGCACAGATACGCAGTATTTT.